This TCR beta chain derives from a study of CD8+ T cells in alopecia areata. The overall study: Treated patients received severity scores based on the percentage of scalp area affected. Overall study results and limits: The study found higher clonality in lesional than normal scalp, especially in alopecia totalis/universalis. In scalp, tofacitinib significantly decreased clonality and expanded CD8+ clones among the top 100.

Reverse transcribed after extraction, RNA yielded cDNA as the sequencing template. Assay: immunoSEQ multiplex PCR; the TCRdb copy retains only in-frame clones and omits some. The sample has under 300,000 clones; over 45% are singletons. Trimming pared 7 bases from V and 5 bases from J, leaving 7 bases between. In germline, CDR1 is MNHEY, CDR2 SVGAGI. This CDR3 spans 11 amino acids. On this clone: Its antigen is still unknown.

The treatment was: oral pan-JAK inhibitor, 5-10 mg twice daily. The researchers isolated CD4+ and CD8+ T cells from PBMCs by sorting. The chain joins TRBV6-5 to TRBJ2-3; D is unclear. The sequencing used CD4+ T cells sorted from blood, collected at week 52, from a patient treated with tofacitinib. This TCR was sampled from a human donor with alopecia areata. CDR3 loop: CASTLGDTQYF. Written as DNA, the CDR3 is TGTGCCAGCACCTTGGGAGATACGCAGTATTTT.